Presented here are 17 T cell receptor beta chains from one specimen sequenced in a study of Ad26.COV2.S vaccination and SARS-CoV-2 variants. Method: immunoSEQ multiplex PCR; TCRdb's copy keeps in-frame clones and lacks some. The table has about 330,000 clones, roughly 90% seen once. Sample treatment: some 20 received Ad26.COV2.S at low or high dose, single or two shots; 5 received placebo; per-sample allocation not given. The investigators took samples on day 63 after the first vaccine or placebo injection. The specimen was peripheral blood, collected in a trial of Ad26.COV2.S vaccine versus placebo. Receptors originate from a person between 18 and 59 years old who received the Ad26.COV2.S COVID-19 vaccine or a placebo.

The rearrangement uses TRBV19 and TRBJ1-1; D ambiguous. CDR3 size: 14 residues. CDR1 and CDR2 (germline): LNHDA, SQIVND (reference sequence). V was clipped by 11 bases and J by 4 bases, with 20 bases between them. CDR3 sequence reads: CASKRRGSGTEAFF. As DNA, the CDR3 is TGTGCCTCTAAAAGGCGGGGTTCAGGCACTGAAGCTTTCTTT.

The chain links TRBV11-2 to TRBJ1-1, with TRBD1 matching over 7 bases. The CDR3 contains 15 residues. Trimming cost V 3 bases and J 2 bases; bases outside gene matches: 6. Germline assignment: CDR1 SGHAT and CDR2 FQNNGV. CDR3 protein: CASSFGQASNTEAFF. CDR3 nucleotides: TGTGCCAGCAGCTTTGGACAGGCGTCAAACACTGAAGCTTTCTTT.

The rearrangement links TRBV10-2 to TRBJ1-5; D unclear. Germline V gives CDR1 WSHSY, CDR2 SAAADI. The germline V and J ends were trimmed by 3 bases and 0 bases, with 9 bases remaining between them. The CDR3 has 15 residues. The CDR3 sequence is CASSDGVHSNQPQHF. The DNA of the CDR3 is TGCGCCAGCAGTGACGGAGTCCATAGCAATCAGCCCCAGCATTTT.

The V and J genes are TRBV6-5 and TRBJ2-7, with D uncertain. CDR3 size: 13 residues. The germline CDR1 and CDR2 sequences are MNHEY and SVGAGI. V was shortened by 0 bases and J by 6 bases, with 9 bases between the two germline ends. The CDR3 coding sequence is TGTGCCAGCAGTTACTCGAAAGAGACCGAGCAGTACTTC. It encodes CASSYSKETEQYF.

The rearrangement uses TRBV29-1 and TRBJ2-3, with D uncertain. The germline V gene has CDR1 SQVTM and CDR2 ANQGSEA. The CDR3 length is 13 residues. Between the trimmed V and J ends, which lost 6 bases and 2 bases, there was a span of 12 bases. The CDR3: CSVLRKHTDTQYF. The CDR3 DNA sequence: TGCAGCGTGCTTCGGAAGCACACAGATACGCAGTATTTT.

J is TRBJ1-2 and V is TRBV14; D is undetermined. V was shortened by 1 base and J by 7 bases, with 10 bases between the two germline ends. The CDR3 spans 13 residues. Germline V gene sequence: CDR1 SGHDN, CDR2 FVKESK. The CDR3 is CASSQADIGGYTF. The CDR3 DNA sequence: TGTGCCAGCAGCCAAGCAGACATCGGTGGCTACACCTTC.

This clone was seen a few times. J is TRBJ1-1 and V is TRBV4-1; possibly TRBD1 for D (5 bases). Trimming removed 2 bases at V and 0 bases at J, with 13 bases between. From germline, CDR1 is MGHRA and CDR2 YSYEKL. CDR3 length: 16 amino acids. The CDR3 nucleotides are TGCGCCAGCAGCCAAACGGGGGTGACAGTGAACACTGAAGCTTTCTTT. This encodes CASSQTGVTVNTEAFF.

This clone was observed once. The V and J genes are TRBV9 and TRBJ2-3; 12 nucleotides line up with TRBD2. The V gene end was trimmed by 7 bases and the J gene end by 3 bases; junction bases not matched to a gene: 12. CDR1 and CDR2 (germline): SGDLS, YYNGEE. CDR3 size: 17 residues. CDR3 nucleotide sequence: TGTGCCAGCTACCCGGAGGCTAGCGGGAGGGCAACAGATACGCAGTATTTT. It codes for CASYPEASGRATDTQYF. Full variable domain (missing parts from reference TRBV9 and TRBJ2-3): DSGVTQTPKHLITATGQRVTLRCSPRSGDLSVYWYQQSLDQGLQFLIQYYNGEERAKGNILERFSAQQFPDLHSELNLSSLELGDSALYFCASYPEASGRATDTQYFGPGTRLTVL.

The gene calls are TRBV5-4 and TRBJ2-2; 7 bases agree with TRBD2. The germline gives CDR1 SGHNT, CDR2 YYREEE (reference sequence). The CDR3 is made up of 16 amino acids. The V gene end was trimmed by 1 base and the J gene end by 8 bases; junction bases not matched to a gene: 11. The CDR3 DNA sequence: TGTGCCAGCAGCTTGCTTTTTGCGGGAGTAAATGGGGAGCTGTTTTTT. Translating gives CASSLLFAGVNGELFF.

This clone was observed a single time. V gene TRBV2 combines with J gene TRBJ2-5; tentative D call: TRBD2 (6 bases). Trimming stripped 6 bases from V and 4 bases from J, with 15 bases between. Germline lookup yields CDR1 SNHLY and CDR2 FYNNEI. The CDR3 is 14 residues long. The CDR3 coding sequence is TGTGCCAGCAGCCTTTCGGGGGTGGGAGAGACCCAGTACTTC. This sequence encodes CASSLSGVGETQYF.

This chain connects TRBV5-1 to TRBJ1-1, with 7 bases matching TRBD1. J was trimmed by 4 bases and V by 6 bases; bases with no gene match: 9. CDR1 and CDR2 from the germline V gene are SGHRS and YFSETQ. The CDR3 consists of 14 residues. The CDR3 DNA follows: TGCGCCAGCACTACAGGGGATTTTACCACTGAAGCTTTCTTT. Translation: CASTTGDFTTEAFF. Using reference TRBV5-1 and TRBJ1-1 for the parts outside the CDR3, the full variable domain is KAGVTQTPRYLIKTRGQQVTLSCSPISGHRSVSWYQQTPGQGLQFLFEYFSETQRNKGNFPGRFSGRQFSNSRSEMNVSTLELGDSALYLCASTTGDFTTEAFFGQGTRLTVV.

The rearrangement joins TRBV7-2 to TRBJ1-3, with TRBD1 matching over 7 bases. The CDR3 runs 17 residues. Germline lookup yields CDR1 SGHTA and CDR2 FQGNSA. Trimming took 5 bases from V and 0 from J; bases not matched to a gene: 10. CDR3 DNA sequence: TGTGCCAGCAGCCAAGCTCTGACAGGGTCCTCTGGAAACACCATATATTTT. It codes for CASSQALTGSSGNTIYF.

The chain is built from TRBV7-2 and TRBJ1-4; D uncertain. The germline CDR1 and CDR2 sequences are SGHTA and FQGNSA. V lost 0 bases and J lost 0, with 11 bases in between. CDR3 length equals 17 residues. CDR3 region: CASSLAGWVATNEKLFF. The CDR3 DNA is TGTGCCAGCAGCTTAGCCGGGTGGGTCGCAACTAATGAAAAACTGTTTTTT.

This chain connects TRBV14 to TRBJ1-3; D remains unclear. CDR3 length: 14 residues. V dropped 1 base and J dropped 0 bases, with 4 bases sitting between them. Germline V CDR1 and CDR2: SGHDN, FVKESK. CDR3 region: CASSQVISGNTIYF. CDR3 DNA: TGTGCCAGCAGCCAAGTTATCTCTGGAAACACCATATATTTT.

This chain joins TRBV9 and TRBJ2-2; perhaps TRBD2 as D (6 bases). The V end was cut by 1 base, the J end by 2 bases, with 15 bases between. CDR3 size: 17 residues. Germline V gives CDR1 SGDLS, CDR2 YYNGEE. The CDR3, as DNA: TGTGCCAGCAGCGTAAGGGTGGAGGGCCTCAACACCGGGGAGCTGTTTTTT. This sequence encodes CASSVRVEGLNTGELFF.

This chain joins TRBV5-6 and TRBJ2-5; D possibly corresponds to TRBD1 (6 bases). Trimming shortened V by 0 bases and J by 12 bases, and 12 bases separated the two germline ends. The CDR3 contains 12 residues. Germline V CDR1 and CDR2: SGHDT, YYEEEE. The CDR3 loop reads CASSLDREREYF. Here the CDR3 DNA reads TGTGCCAGCAGCTTGGACAGGGAAAGGGAGTACTTC.

The chain has TRBV30 and TRBJ1-2; no reliable D call. Germline lookup yields CDR1 GTSNPN and CDR2 SVGIG (reference sequence). V dropped 0 bases and J dropped 7 bases, with 15 bases sitting between them. The CDR3 extends over 14 amino acids. The CDR3 region has the DNA TGTGCCTGGAGTGTCGCACACCCCGGCGGTGGCTACACCTTC. It specifies CAWSVAHPGGGYTF.